Shown below are 2 T cell receptor beta chains from a single sample sequenced in a study of shared clonotypes between healthy human individuals. Repertoires were generated with immunoSEQ multiplex PCR, while TCRdb's copy carries only in-frame clones and drops some. The sample records some 1,100,000 clones, approximately 78% being singletons. Sequenced sample: memory CD4+ T cells from PBMCs. Subset: CD45RA-negative fraction. These receptors all come from a man aged 18 to 29 in good health. Some clones in this sample may be carry-over from other donors' samples.

This chain joins TRBV5-6 and TRBJ2-7; D unresolved. With 1 base removed from V and 4 bases from J, the gap between germline ends came to 18 bases. CDR1 is SGHDT, CDR2 YYEEEE, per germline. The CDR3 length is 16 residues. CDR3 nucleotide sequence: TGTGCCAGCAGCTTGTTCCCAAGGGCCTCGGCGTACGAGCAGTACTTC. It encodes CASSLFPRASAYEQYF. Combining the CDR3 with reference TRBV5-6 and TRBJ2-7 gives the whole variable domain DAGVTQSPTHLIKTRGQQVTLRCSPKSGHDTVSWYQQALGQGPQFIFQYYEEEERQRGNFPDRFSGHQFPNYSSELNVNALLLGDSALYLCASSLFPRASAYEQYFGPGTRLTVT.

This clone was seen ten or more times. This chain connects TRBV28 to TRBJ2-3; D is uncertain. Between the trimmed V and J ends, which lost 8 bases and 6 bases, there was a span of 12 bases. Germline CDR1 reads MDHEN; CDR2 reads SYDVKM. This CDR3 comprises 12 residues. The CDR3 region has the DNA TGTGCCAGCCGGACCTTAAGGGATACGCAGTATTTT. It translates to CASRTLRDTQYF. Together with reference TRBV28 and TRBJ2-3, the CDR3 gives the full variable domain: DVKVTQSSRYLVKRTGEKVFLECVQDMDHENMFWYRQDPGLGLRLIYFSYDVKMKEKGDIPEGYSVSREKKERFSLILESASTNQTSMYLCASRTLRDTQYFGPGTRLTVL.